The 12 T cell receptor beta chains given below trace back to one sample, sequenced in a study of blood T cell repertoires in COVID-19 (dated by TCRdb to 2020 to 2022). The library was obtained by the immunoSEQ multiplex PCR assay. Here the immuneACCESS table is served through TCRdb, limited to in-frame sequences with V and J called. Missing clones are a known gap in these copies; in checked studies unresolved V genes cover under half, and the rest lacks a known reason. The sample profile shows about 89,000 clones; about nine tenths of them were found once. More than 14% of the sample lies in the top ten. The sample consisted of peripheral blood. These receptors originate from a male donor with acute or convalescent COVID-19.

The J gene is TRBJ1-1, the V gene TRBV7-8; D perhaps matches TRBD1 (5 bases). The germline V gene encodes CDR1 SGHVS and CDR2 FQNEAQ. This CDR3 has 12 residues. Trimming took off 2 bases at V and 4 bases at J, with 5 bases between the two ends. The CDR3 nucleotides are TGTGCCAGCAGCTTAAGGGGCACTGAAGCTTTCTTT. This codes for CASSLRGTEAFF.

The rearrangement joins TRBV7-9 to TRBJ1-2, with 11 bases fitting TRBD1. The junction had 2 bases not matched to a gene; V was cut back by 5 bases and J by 6 bases. The length of the CDR3 is 13 residues. CDR1 and CDR2 from the germline V gene are SEHNR and FQNEAQ (reference sequence). Here the CDR3 DNA reads TGTGCCAGCAGCCCGGGACAGGGGGATGGCTACACCTTC. It specifies CASSPGQGDGYTF. Based on the CDR3 plus reference TRBV7-9 and TRBJ1-2, the full variable domain is DTGVSQNPRHKITKRGQNVTFRCDPISEHNRLYWYRQTLGQGPEFLTYFQNEAQLEKSRLLSDRFSAERPKGSFSTLEIQRTEQGDSAMYLCASSPGQGDGYTFGSGTRLTVV.

V usage is TRBV29-1 and J usage is TRBJ1-1; 8 bases agree with TRBD1. Germline values: CDR1 SQVTM, CDR2 ANQGSEA. Trimming took 5 bases from V and 0 from J; bases not matched to a gene: 8. The CDR3 extends over 15 amino acids. The CDR3 DNA reads TGCAGCGTTAGGGACAGGACTTTCATGAACACTGAAGCTTTCTTT. Amino acid sequence: CSVRDRTFMNTEAFF. Together with reference TRBV29-1 and TRBJ1-1, the CDR3 gives the full variable domain: SAVISQKPSRDICQRGTSLTIQCQVDSQVTMMFWYRQQPGQSLTLIATANQGSEATYESGFVIDKFPISRPNLTFSTLTVSNMSPEDSSIYLCSVRDRTFMNTEAFFGQGTRLTVV.

This chain connects TRBV5-3 to TRBJ1-2; D is perhaps TRBD1 (6 bases). TRBV5-3 is classed as an ORF, of uncertain function. The CDR3 has 17 amino acids. Between the trimmed V and J ends, which lost 4 bases and 3 bases, there was a span of 22 bases. The DNA for the CDR3 is TGTGCCAGAAGCCTTAATAATAGCCAACAGGGCTACTATGGCTACACCTTC. Amino acids: CARSLNNSQQGYYGYTF.

The V call is TRBV3-1 (or the pseudogene TRBV3-2), the J call TRBJ2-5; D gene uncertain. CDR1 is LGHDT and CDR2 is YNNKEL in the germline V gene (reference sequence). The germline V and J ends were trimmed by 1 base and 2 bases, with 5 bases remaining between them. The CDR3 has 13 amino acids. The DNA for the CDR3 is TGTGCCAGCAGCCAAGGGCTTCAAGAGACCCAGTACTTC. Protein: CASSQGLQETQYF.

The V call is TRBV10-3, the J call TRBJ1-1; D is ambiguous. The CDR3 contains 11 residues. Germline V gene data show CDR1 as ENHRY and CDR2 as SYGVKD. Trimming left V 6 bases short and J 1 base short, with 3 bases between. CDR3 amino acids: CAIRQNTEAFF. The CDR3 bases are TGTGCCATCAGACAGAACACTGAAGCTTTCTTT.

In this sample, this clone turned up many times. The J gene is TRBJ2-7, the V gene TRBV7-8, with 9 positions matching TRBD1. Trimming removed 6 bases from V and 3 bases from J; junction bases left unmatched: 6. This CDR3 is built from 14 residues. Germline CDR1 and CDR2: SGHVS and FQNEAQ. CDR3 residues: CASSKDRGSYEQYF. For the CDR3, the DNA is TGTGCCAGCAGTAAGGACAGGGGAAGCTACGAGCAGTACTTC.

This chain joins TRBV6-6 and TRBJ2-3; 9 nucleotides match TRBD1. The length of the CDR3 is 15 residues. Per the germline V gene, CDR1 is MNHNY and CDR2 is SVGAGI (reference sequence). Trimming at V came to 8 bases and at J to 2 bases, leaving 8 bases not matched to a gene. The CDR3 nucleotides read TGTGCCAGCGGCTCCCGGGACAGGGCCACAGATACGCAGTATTTT. This codes for CASGSRDRATDTQYF.

The chain is built from TRBV28 and TRBJ2-7; TRBD1 might be the D (5 bases). CDR3 length equals 15 residues. Germline V gene sequence: CDR1 MDHEN, CDR2 SYDVKM. Trimming left V 6 bases short and J 0 bases short, with 15 bases between. The CDR3 DNA sequence: TGTGCCAGCAGACCGACAGTAGGACACTCCTACGAGCAGTACTTC. It is translated as CASRPTVGHSYEQYF.

This sequence joins TRBV19 and TRBJ2-1; D is ambiguous. Germline CDR1 LNHDA, CDR2 SQIVND (reference sequence). V lost 2 bases to trimming and J lost 12 bases, with 8 bases between them. There are 11 residues in the CDR3. The CDR3 DNA sequence: TGTGCCAGTAGTATACCAGGCGCGCAGTTCTTC. It specifies CASSIPGAQFF.

The V and J genes are TRBV7-2 and TRBJ2-3, with 11 nucleotides matching TRBD2. V dropped 5 bases and J dropped 3; count of bases not matched to a gene: 10. Germline values: CDR1 SGHTA, CDR2 FQGNSA. The CDR3 spans 17 residues. The CDR3 is CASSPRLAGGGTDTQYF. The CDR3 DNA reads TGTGCCAGCAGCCCCCGGCTAGCGGGGGGTGGAACAGATACGCAGTATTTT.

The chain is built from TRBV7-9 and TRBJ2-7; tentative D call: TRBD1 (6 bases). This CDR3 is built from 14 residues. Germline V gene data show CDR1 as SEHNR and CDR2 as FQNEAQ (reference sequence). V lost 0 bases, J lost 2 bases, and 8 bases lay in between. CDR3 sequence: CASSLATGTYEQYF. The CDR3 nucleotides read TGTGCCAGCAGCTTAGCAACAGGGACCTACGAGCAGTACTTC. Complete variable domain (other parts from reference TRBV7-9 and TRBJ2-7): DTGVSQNPRHKITKRGQNVTFRCDPISEHNRLYWYRQTLGQGPEFLTYFQNEAQLEKSRLLSDRFSAERPKGSFSTLEIQRTEQGDSAMYLCASSLATGTYEQYFGPGTRLTVT.